What follows are 3 T cell receptor beta chains derived from one specimen sequenced in a study of cytomegalovirus exposure and HLA in healthy donors. A multiplex PCR was run with 60 Vbeta primers and 13 Jbeta primers. The protocol was immunoSEQ multiplex PCR, while the TCRdb copy is restricted to in-frame clones and leaves out a portion. The table records about 180,000 clones, roughly 79% of them present only once. Sequencing used PBMCs. These receptors were taken from a middle-aged man in good health and CMV-seropositive.

The V and J genes are TRBV18 and TRBJ2-6; possible D gene TRBD2, 5 bases. Germline values: CDR1 KGHSH, CDR2 LQKENI. Deletions cut 0 bases from V and 2 bases from J, with 8 bases between. This CDR3 comprises 16 residues. The CDR3 protein is CASSPPGEAGANVLTF. The CDR3 DNA reads as TGTGCCAGCTCACCACCGGGAGAAGCTGGGGCCAACGTCCTGACTTTC.

The chain has TRBV7-9 and TRBJ1-2, with D unresolved. The germline gives CDR1 SEHNR, CDR2 FQNEAQ (reference sequence). V lost 5 bases, J lost 5 bases, and 12 bases lay in between. CDR3 length: 13 residues. CDR3 sequence reads: CASSMTVTYGYTF. The CDR3 coding sequence is TGTGCCAGCAGCATGACCGTGACATATGGCTACACCTTC.

A note on this clone: The germline gene is not matched at one end of the junction; a read error may be the cause. V is TRBV5-1 and J is TRBJ2-1, with 13 bases matching TRBD2. The length of the CDR3 is 19 residues. CDR1 and CDR2 (germline): SGHRS, YFSETQ. The CDR3 coding sequence is TGCGACAGCAGCTCCGCGGGGACTAGCGGGACCTTCTCCTACAATGAGCAGTTCTTC. It translates to CDSSSAGTSGTFSYNEQFF.